These 32 T cell receptor beta chains originate from one sample sequenced in a study of T cells after yellow fever vaccination. TCRdb re-analysed the 5' RACE reads in MiXCR, keeping a single row per CDR3 protein. The sample contains 320,000 or so distinct CDR3 sequences, roughly 8.4% of which appear only once. Sequencing used PBMCs, obtained approximately 47 days after the first yellow fever vaccination. These receptors all come from a man aged 18 to 35 who received the YFV17D yellow fever vaccine.

The V gene is TRBV4-1, the J gene TRBJ2-1; possibly TRBD1 for D (6 bases). CDR1 and CDR2 from the germline V gene are MGHRA and YSYEKL. The V end lost 4 bases, the J end lost 2 bases, and 15 bases lay between the germline ends. The CDR3 is made up of 16 amino acids. The CDR3 loop reads CASSLSMGAAYNEQFF. In nucleotides, the CDR3 is TGCGCCAGCAGCCTATCTATGGGGGCCGCCTACAATGAGCAGTTCTTC.

There are a few counts of this clonotype. The gene calls are TRBV20-1 and TRBJ1-1; D remains unclear. The ends were cut back, 3 bases at V and 2 bases at J, with 10 bases in the middle. The CDR3 loop spans 13 amino acids. Germline loops: CDR1 DFQATT, CDR2 SNEGSKA (reference sequence). CDR3 sequence (DNA): TGCAGTGCTAGCGACCAGCTTAACACTGAAGCTTTCTTT. Its translation: CSASDQLNTEAFF.

This clonotype was detected only a few times. The chain employs TRBV5-1 and TRBJ2-2; either TRBD1 or TRBD2 may fit D (5 bases each). This CDR3 contains 14 residues. CDR1 SGHRS and CDR2 YFSETQ come from the germline V gene. Between the trimmed V and J ends, which lost 7 bases and 3 bases, there was a span of 13 bases. The CDR3 region has the DNA TGCGCCAGCGGGGGACGGACTTACACCGGGGAGCTGTTTTTT. Protein: CASGGRTYTGELFF. Full variable domain (outside the CDR3, taken from reference TRBV5-1 and TRBJ2-2): KAGVTQTPRYLIKTRGQQVTLSCSPISGHRSVSWYQQTPGQGLQFLFEYFSETQRNKGNFPGRFSGRQFSNSRSEMNVSTLELGDSALYLCASGGRTYTGELFFGEGSRLTVL.

The V call is TRBV7-9, the J call TRBJ2-5, with D tentatively TRBD1 (6 bases). Germline CDR1 and CDR2: SEHNR and FQNEAQ (reference sequence). The V and J ends lost 0 bases and 5 bases respectively, with 16 bases between them. CDR3 length: 16 amino acids. CDR3: CASSLAGAGAAETQYF. The CDR3, as DNA: TGTGCCAGCAGCTTAGCGGGGGCAGGGGCGGCGGAGACCCAGTACTTC. Full variable domain (outside the CDR3, taken from reference TRBV7-9 and TRBJ2-5): DTGVSQNPRHKITKRGQNVTFRCDPISEHNRLYWYRQTLGQGPEFLTYFQNEAQLEKSRLLSDRFSAERPKGSFSTLEIQRTEQGDSAMYLCASSLAGAGAAETQYFGPGTRLLVL.

The chain joins TRBV20-1 to TRBJ2-7; no firm D call. Germline V lookup: CDR1 DFQATT, CDR2 SNEGSKA (reference sequence). V was clipped by 0 bases and J by 0 bases, with 6 bases between them. The CDR3 totals 13 residues. The CDR3 DNA reads as TGCAGTGCTAGAGATCTGGGCTCCTACGAGCAGTACGTC. Translated, it gives CSARDLGSYEQYV.

This clonotype was counted ten times or more. The genes are TRBV5-1 and TRBJ2-1, with D possibly TRBD2 on 6 matching bases. The germline gives CDR1 SGHRS, CDR2 YFSETQ. The V and J ends lost 2 bases and 8 bases respectively, with 17 bases between them. This CDR3 has 15 amino acids. In DNA form, the CDR3 reads TGCGCCAGCAGCTTCGGCCTCGGACCGGGGGATGAGCAGTTCTTC. This encodes CASSFGLGPGDEQFF. The complete variable domain, with remaining parts taken from reference TRBV5-1 and TRBJ2-1, reads KAGVTQTPRYLIKTRGQQVTLSCSPISGHRSVSWYQQTPGQGLQFLFEYFSETQRNKGNFPGRFSGRQFSNSRSEMNVSTLELGDSALYLCASSFGLGPGDEQFFGPGTRLTVL.

The gene calls are TRBV7-2 and TRBJ1-5, with TRBD1 as a possible D gene (5 bases). This CDR3 comprises 15 residues. V dropped 7 bases and J dropped 7 bases, with 20 bases sitting between them. The germline gives CDR1 SGHTA, CDR2 FQGNSA. The CDR3 is CASTPRGGGEQPQHF. The DNA for the CDR3 is TGTGCCAGCACTCCACGCGGCGGAGGGGAACAGCCCCAGCATTTT.

This chain connects TRBV20-1 to TRBJ1-4, with D unresolved. Germline assignment: CDR1 DFQATT and CDR2 SNEGSKA (reference sequence). This CDR3 spans 10 amino acids. V dropped 1 base and J dropped 7 bases, with 1 base sitting between them. CDR3 nucleotide sequence: TGCAGTGCTAGAGCTGAAAAACTGTTTTTT. Amino acid sequence: CSARAEKLFF.

The chain couples TRBV24-1 to TRBJ2-7, with TRBD1 matching over 7 bases. Germline-derived CDR1 and CDR2 are KGHDR and SFDVKD. The CDR3 is made up of 15 amino acids. Unmatched junction bases numbered 7, after V lost 0 bases and J lost 6 bases. CDR3 protein: CATSDLDRVKFEQYV. The CDR3 DNA follows: TGTGCCACCAGTGATTTGGACAGGGTGAAGTTCGAGCAGTACGTC.

This clonotype appeared a few times. The rearrangement uses TRBV6-2 or TRBV6-3 and TRBJ2-7; 11 positions agree with TRBD1. J gave up 3 bases and V 5 bases, and 15 bases lay outside the gene matches. This CDR3 has 18 amino acids. Germline CDR1 and CDR2: MNHEY and SVGEGT. The CDR3 DNA follows: TGTGCCAGCAGTCCTGGGACAGGGGGGTTTTACTTCCACTACGAGCAGTACGTC. The encoded protein is CASSPGTGGFYFHYEQYV.

Many counts were recorded for this clonotype. This chain links TRBV7-3 with TRBJ2-1, with D tentatively TRBD1 or TRBD2 (6 bases each). Germline V gene data show CDR1 as SGHTA and CDR2 as FQGTGA. V shed 6 bases and J shed 8 bases, with 20 bases lying between them. The CDR3 has 15 residues. The CDR3 DNA reads TGTGCCAGCAGTAGAGTAGGGGGGCCTCGTTATGAGCAGTTCTTC. It is translated as CASSRVGGPRYEQFF.

A few counts support this clonotype. This rearrangement joins TRBV11-2 to TRBJ2-1, with D tentatively TRBD1 (7 bases). The CDR3 length is 18 residues. Germline-derived CDR1 and CDR2 are SGHAT and FQNNGV. V lost 0 bases, J lost 0 bases, and 15 bases lay in between. The CDR3 coding sequence is TGTGCCAGCAGCTTAGATCAGGGGGGTACTAGCTCCTACAATGAGCAGTTCTTC. This translates into CASSLDQGGTSSYNEQFF.

The chain couples TRBV4-1 to TRBJ2-3; TRBD2 aligns across 13 bases. Trimming took 1 base from V and 6 from J; bases not matched to a gene: 10. From germline, CDR1 is MGHRA and CDR2 YSYEKL. The CDR3 sequence is 18 residues long. The CDR3: CASSQAAGLAGDGDTQYF. Here the CDR3 DNA reads TGCGCCAGCAGCCAAGCGGCCGGACTAGCGGGGGATGGGGATACGCAGTATTTT.

This clonotype appeared a few times. This CDR3 is CASSLNAQYNEQFF. The CDR3 DNA reads TGTGCCAGCTCACTGAACGCCCAGTACAATGAGCAGTTCTTC. V gene TRBV18 combines with J gene TRBJ2-1; D unresolved. Per germline, CDR1 KGHSH and CDR2 LQKENI. V was shortened by 4 bases and J by 4 bases, with 11 bases between the two germline ends. The CDR3 covers 14 residues.

This clonotype has a handful of counts. This rearrangement joins TRBV30 to TRBJ2-2; possible D gene TRBD2, 7 bases. There are 15 residues in the CDR3. V was shortened by 5 bases and J by 3 bases, with 16 bases between the two germline ends. Germline-derived CDR1 and CDR2 are GTSNPN and SVGIG (reference sequence). The CDR3 DNA sequence: TGTGCCTGGGCCCGCGGGGGCTTCGACACCGGGGAGCTGTTTTTT. Translated, it gives CAWARGGFDTGELFF.

This clonotype was detected a few times. The chain carries TRBV20-1 and TRBJ2-3, with 8 bases lining up with TRBD2. CDR3 length: 14 residues. Looked up from germline, CDR1 is DFQATT and CDR2 is SNEGSKA (reference sequence). V was clipped by 3 bases and J by 1 base; unmatched bases: 3. Here the CDR3 reads CSASWRGGTDTQYF. CDR3 nucleotides: TGCAGTGCTAGCTGGCGGGGGGGCACAGATACGCAGTATTTT.

This clonotype was seen repeatedly, ten times or more. The chain has TRBV5-5 and TRBJ2-2; 10 positions agree with TRBD2. The CDR3 sequence is 17 residues long. Germline CDR1 SGHKS, CDR2 YYEKEE (reference sequence). J lost 5 bases, V lost 0 bases, and 7 bases had no gene match. The CDR3 loop is CASSLGASGGRTGELFF. The CDR3 nucleotides are TGTGCCAGCAGCTTGGGAGCTAGCGGGGGACGGACCGGGGAGCTGTTTTTT. Combining the CDR3 with reference TRBV5-5 and TRBJ2-2 gives the whole variable domain DAGVTQSPTHLIKTRGQQVTLRCSPISGHKSVSWYQQVLGQGPQFIFQYYEKEERGRGNFPDRFSARQFPNYSSELNVNALLLGDSALYLCASSLGASGGRTGELFFGEGSRLTVL.

In this sample, this clonotype turned up many times. The CDR3 DNA sequence: TGCGCCAGCAGCTTGGTGGGACAGGCGAACACTGAAGCTTTCTTT. Amino acids: CASSLVGQANTEAFF. The genes are TRBV5-1 and TRBJ1-1, with 8 nucleotides matching TRBD1. After removal of 0 bases from V and 1 base from J, the junction contained 2 bases not matched to a gene. The CDR3 consists of 15 residues. Germline lookup yields CDR1 SGHRS and CDR2 YFSETQ.

The sample holds many counts of this clonotype. This chain joins TRBV29-1 and TRBJ1-1; D uncertain. V was cut by 4 bases and J by 0 bases, with 6 bases left in between. This CDR3 spans 12 amino acids. Germline V lookup: CDR1 SQVTM, CDR2 ANQGSEA. The CDR3 sequence is CSVGRMNTEAFF. The CDR3 DNA reads as TGCAGCGTTGGGCGGATGAACACTGAAGCTTTCTTT. The full variable domain, with the rest looked up from reference TRBV29-1 and TRBJ1-1, is SAVISQKPSRDICQRGTSLTIQCQVDSQVTMMFWYRQQPGQSLTLIATANQGSEATYESGFVIDKFPISRPNLTFSTLTVSNMSPEDSSIYLCSVGRMNTEAFFGQGTRLTVV.

The sample holds a few counts of this clonotype. The gene calls are TRBV19 and TRBJ1-2, with TRBD1 as a possible D gene (5 bases). Germline CDR1 reads LNHDA; CDR2 reads SQIVND (reference sequence). V lost 10 bases, J lost 5 bases, and 14 bases lay in between. The CDR3 loop spans 12 amino acids. CDR3 sequence (DNA): TGTGCCACCGGAATGGGACCTTATGGCTACACCTTC. Translation: CATGMGPYGYTF.

This clonotype appeared a few times. V and J are TRBV29-1 and TRBJ1-1, with TRBD1 as a possible D gene (5 bases). CDR1 is SQVTM, CDR2 ANQGSEA, per germline. Trimming pared 4 bases from V and 0 bases from J, leaving 9 bases between. CDR3 size: 13 residues. CDR3 amino acids: CSVATDMNTEAFF. The CDR3 bases are TGCAGCGTTGCGACAGATATGAACACTGAAGCTTTCTTT.

There are a few counts of this clonotype. The chain combines TRBV7-2 with TRBJ2-1; tentative D call: TRBD2 (6 bases). This CDR3 comprises 13 residues. Germline V CDR1 and CDR2: SGHTA, FQGNSA. Trimming pared 1 base from V and 13 bases from J, leaving 14 bases between. The CDR3 DNA reads TGTGCCAGCAGCTTAGTGTTGCGGGACGGCCAGTTCTTC. Residues: CASSLVLRDGQFF. Full variable domain (remainder filled in from reference TRBV7-2 and TRBJ2-1): GAGVSQSPSNKVTEKGKDVELRCDPISGHTALYWYRQSLGQGLEFLIYFQGNSAPDKSGLPSDRFSAERTGGSVSTLTIQRTQQEDSAVYLCASSLVLRDGQFFGPGTRLTVL.

V gene TRBV24-1 combines with J gene TRBJ2-3; perhaps TRBD2 as D (5 bases). The CDR3 covers 13 residues. CDR1 KGHDR and CDR2 SFDVKD come from the germline V gene. Between the trimmed V and J ends, which lost 3 bases and 7 bases, there was a span of 10 bases. The DNA of the CDR3 is TGTGCCACCAGTGATCCCGGGATTAATACGCAGTATTTT. Translation: CATSDPGINTQYF.

This clonotype was picked up a small number of times. For the CDR3, the DNA is TGTGCCAGCACCCTAGACCAAGAGACCCAGTACTTC. This encodes CASTLDQETQYF. The J gene is TRBJ2-5, the V gene TRBV18; D gene unclear. The germline V gene encodes CDR1 KGHSH and CDR2 LQKENI. The length of the CDR3 is 12 residues. Trimming shortened V by 8 bases and J by 0 bases, and 7 bases separated the two germline ends.

This CDR3 is CASSSSGGLNTEAFF. The CDR3, as DNA: TGCGCCAGCAGCTCCTCGGGAGGTCTGAACACTGAAGCTTTCTTT. V is TRBV5-1 and J is TRBJ1-1; D is undetermined. V was clipped by 3 bases and J by 0 bases, with 12 bases between them. CDR3 length equals 15 residues. Germline V gives CDR1 SGHRS, CDR2 YFSETQ.

This clonotype was found a few times. The chain carries TRBV20-1 and TRBJ2-7, with D possibly being TRBD1 (5 bases). The CDR3 runs 14 residues. Trimming stripped 4 bases from V and 5 bases from J, with 18 bases between. Germline assignment: CDR1 DFQATT and CDR2 SNEGSKA (reference sequence). For the CDR3, the DNA is TGCAGTGCTAACGAGGACACAACCGTCCACGAGCAGTACGTC. Translating it yields CSANEDTTVHEQYV.

This clonotype was picked up a small number of times. This chain uses TRBV28 with TRBJ1-5; D is uncertain. This CDR3 spans 12 amino acids. V dropped 11 bases and J dropped 2 bases, with 10 bases sitting between them. The germline CDR1 and CDR2 sequences are MDHEN and SYDVKM. This CDR3 reads CAPTGRNQPQHF. The DNA for the CDR3 is TGTGCCCCCACCGGCCGCAATCAGCCCCAGCATTTT.

In its sample, this clonotype was seen many times. This chain connects TRBV18 to TRBJ1-5; no clear D. Germline CDR1 reads KGHSH; CDR2 reads LQKENI. The V and J ends lost 2 bases and 5 bases respectively, with 4 bases between them. The CDR3 loop spans 12 amino acids. CDR3 amino acids: CASSPEDQPQHF. Written as DNA, the CDR3 is TGTGCCAGCTCACCAGAAGATCAGCCCCAGCATTTT.

This clonotype was recorded a few times. This chain joins TRBV6-2 or TRBV6-3 and TRBJ2-4, with 8 bases matching TRBD1. This CDR3 is built from 12 residues. The trim removed 6 bases at V and 9 bases at J, leaving 4 bases unmatched. In germline, CDR1 is MNHEY, CDR2 SVGEGT. CDR3 coding DNA: TGTGCCAGCAGAACAGGGGGTAGCATTCAGTACTTC. Translating gives CASRTGGSIQYF.

The DNA for the CDR3 is TGCGCCAGCACCATACTAGGGGATAGCACAGATACGCAGTATTTT. The encoded protein is CASTILGDSTDTQYF. The V and J genes are TRBV5-1 and TRBJ2-3, with D perhaps given as TRBD1 or TRBD2 (5 bases each). CDR1 and CDR2 (germline): SGHRS, YFSETQ. The CDR3 loop spans 15 amino acids. With 6 bases removed from V and 0 bases from J, the gap between germline ends came to 14 bases. Drawing the rest from reference TRBV5-1 and TRBJ2-3, the complete variable domain is KAGVTQTPRYLIKTRGQQVTLSCSPISGHRSVSWYQQTPGQGLQFLFEYFSETQRNKGNFPGRFSGRQFSNSRSEMNVSTLELGDSALYLCASTILGDSTDTQYFGPGTRLTVL.

This clonotype was seen a handful of times. The V gene is TRBV7-2, the J gene TRBJ1-2; D perhaps matches TRBD1 (5 bases). Germline assignment: CDR1 SGHTA and CDR2 FQGNSA. The length of the CDR3 is 14 residues. V was shortened by 6 bases and J by 8 bases, with 19 bases between the two germline ends. The CDR3 spells CASRPGGWIRGYTF. In nucleotides, the CDR3 is TGTGCCAGCAGACCCGGGGGATGGATACGCGGCTACACCTTC.

The chain has TRBV5-4 and TRBJ2-3; TRBD1 matches at 10 bases. The CDR3 has 15 residues. J gave up 5 bases and V 4 bases, and 7 bases lay outside the gene matches. Germline-derived CDR1 and CDR2 are SGHNT and YYREEE (reference sequence). Here the CDR3 DNA reads TGTGCCAGCAGCACTCAGGGACAGGGGAGAGATACGCAGTATTTT. It encodes CASSTQGQGRDTQYF. The full variable domain, with the rest looked up from reference TRBV5-4 and TRBJ2-3, is ETGVTQSPTHLIKTRGQQVTLRCSSQSGHNTVSWYQQALGQGPQFIFQYYREEENGRGNFPPRFSGLQFPNYSSELNVNALELDDSALYLCASSTQGQGRDTQYFGPGTRLTVL.